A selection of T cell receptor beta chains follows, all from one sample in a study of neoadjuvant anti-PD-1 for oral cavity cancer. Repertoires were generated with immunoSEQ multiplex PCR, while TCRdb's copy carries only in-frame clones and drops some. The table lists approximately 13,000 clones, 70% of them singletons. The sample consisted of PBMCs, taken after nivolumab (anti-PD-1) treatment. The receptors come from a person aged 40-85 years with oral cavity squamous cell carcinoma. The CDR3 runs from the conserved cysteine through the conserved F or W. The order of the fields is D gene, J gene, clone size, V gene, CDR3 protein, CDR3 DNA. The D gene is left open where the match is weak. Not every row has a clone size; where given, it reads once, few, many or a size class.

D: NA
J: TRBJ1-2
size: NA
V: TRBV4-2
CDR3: CASSQGFIMGSNYGYTF
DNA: TGTGCCAGCAGCCAAGGGTTTATTATGGGCAGCAACTATGGCTACACCTTC

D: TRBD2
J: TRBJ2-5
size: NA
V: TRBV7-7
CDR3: CASSLGSGGQETQYF
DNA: TGTGCTAGCAGCTTAGGATCGGGGGGGCAAGAGACCCAGTACTTC

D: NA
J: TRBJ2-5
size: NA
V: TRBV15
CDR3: CATSRGDYSQETQYF
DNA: TGTGCCACCAGCAGAGGAGACTATTCCCAAGAGACCCAGTACTTC

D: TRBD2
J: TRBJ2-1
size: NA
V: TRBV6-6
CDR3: CASSYPGLAGNEQFF
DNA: TGTGCCAGCAGTTATCCGGGACTAGCGGGAAATGAGCAGTTCTTC

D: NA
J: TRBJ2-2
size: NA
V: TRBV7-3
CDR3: CASSLIRNGELFF
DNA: TGTGCCAGCAGCTTAATTCGGAACGGGGAGCTGTTTTTT

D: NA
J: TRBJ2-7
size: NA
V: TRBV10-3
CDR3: CAISESGARRAEQYF
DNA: TGTGCCATCAGTGAGTCCGGGGCGCGAAGGGCCGAGCAGTACTTC

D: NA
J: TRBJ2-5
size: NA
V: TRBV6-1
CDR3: CASSRQSQETQYF
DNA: TGTGCCAGCAGCCGACAGAGTCAAGAGACCCAGTACTTC

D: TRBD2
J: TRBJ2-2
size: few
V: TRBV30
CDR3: CAWSRVAGGINTGELFF
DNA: TGTGCCTGGAGTAGGGTAGCGGGAGGGATAAACACCGGGGAGCTGTTTTTT

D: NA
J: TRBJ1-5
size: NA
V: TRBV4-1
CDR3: CASSQEVFGQDGQPQHF
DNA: TGCGCCAGCAGCCAAGAGGTATTCGGACAAGATGGTCAGCCCCAGCATTTT

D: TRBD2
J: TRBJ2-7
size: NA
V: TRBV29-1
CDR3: CSVEGGGLAGTTYEQYF
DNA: TGCAGCGTTGAAGGTGGGGGACTAGCGGGGACAACCTACGAGCAGTACTTC

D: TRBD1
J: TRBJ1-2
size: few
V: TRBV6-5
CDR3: CASSRGQIYGYTF
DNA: TGTGCCAGCAGCCGGGGACAGATCTATGGCTACACCTTC

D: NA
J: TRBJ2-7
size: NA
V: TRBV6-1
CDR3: CASSEGAEREQYF
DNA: TGTGCCAGCAGTGAAGGTGCCGAACGCGAGCAGTACTTC

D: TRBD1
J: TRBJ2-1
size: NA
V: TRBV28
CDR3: CASSLGQGARNEQFF
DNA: TGTGCCAGCAGTTTGGGCCAGGGGGCTCGGAATGAGCAGTTCTTC

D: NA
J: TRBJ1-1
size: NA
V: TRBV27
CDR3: CASSLGREFAEAFF
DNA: TGTGCCAGCAGTTTGGGCAGGGAATTCGCTGAAGCTTTCTTT

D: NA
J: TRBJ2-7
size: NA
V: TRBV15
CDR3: CATSRFGSYEQYF
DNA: TGTGCCACCAGCAGGTTCGGGAGCTACGAGCAGTACTTC

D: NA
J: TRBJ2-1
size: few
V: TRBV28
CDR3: CASSFTHTGEQFF
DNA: TGTGCCAGCAGTTTCACCCATACGGGAGAGCAGTTCTTC

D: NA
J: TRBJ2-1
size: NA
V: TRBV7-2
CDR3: CASGLGSGGGHEQFF
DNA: TGTGCCAGCGGTTTGGGTTCGGGAGGGGGCCATGAGCAGTTCTTC

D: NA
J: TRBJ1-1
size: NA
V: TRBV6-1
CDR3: CASKRTSASEAFF
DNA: TGTGCCAGCAAAAGGACCTCTGCCTCTGAAGCTTTCTTT

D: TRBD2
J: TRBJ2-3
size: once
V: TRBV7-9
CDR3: CASSPVLAGVVGTDTQYF
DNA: TGTGCCAGCAGCCCAGTCCTAGCGGGAGTGGTCGGAACAGATACGCAGTATTTT

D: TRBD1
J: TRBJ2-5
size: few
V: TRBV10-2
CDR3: CASRGDRGRETQYF
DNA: TGCGCCAGCAGGGGGGACAGGGGAAGGGAGACCCAGTACTTC

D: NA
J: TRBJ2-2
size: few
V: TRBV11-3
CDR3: CASSLDRPGELFF
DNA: TGTGCCAGCAGCTTAGATAGGCCCGGGGAGCTGTTTTTT

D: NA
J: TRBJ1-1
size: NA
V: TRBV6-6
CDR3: CASRATGNTEAFF
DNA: TGTGCCAGCAGGGCGACAGGGAACACTGAAGCTTTCTTT

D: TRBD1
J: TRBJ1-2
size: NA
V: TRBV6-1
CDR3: CASSEMGQIEGGYTF
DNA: TGTGCCAGCAGTGAGATGGGACAGATTGAAGGAGGCTACACCTTC

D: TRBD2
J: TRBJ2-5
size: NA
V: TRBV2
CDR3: CASSVNSGRSETQYF
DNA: TGTGCCAGCAGTGTGAATAGCGGGAGGTCAGAGACCCAGTACTTC

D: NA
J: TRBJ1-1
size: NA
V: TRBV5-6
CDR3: CASSLGPNTEAFF
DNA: TGTGCCAGCAGCCTAGGCCCCAACACTGAAGCTTTCTTT